The table lists the clone carrying this TCR beta chain with many counts. RNA transcripts served as the template for amplifying TCR beta CDR3 regions. The TCR CDR3 first-round RT-PCR relied on the HTBI primer set. TCRdb processed the multiplex PCR reads anew with MiXCR; each CDR3 protein has one entry. Of some 250,000 distinct CDR3 sequences in the sample, 13% to 15% were seen once. This CDR3 has 14 amino acids. Germline loops: CDR1 ENHRY, CDR2 SYGVKD. Trimming removed 2 bases at V and 2 bases at J, with 7 bases between. This sample is part of a study of T cells in Graves' hyperthyroidism and ophthalmopathy. A sample of blood taken at first hyperthyroidism diagnosis preceded any ophthalmopathy symptoms. Cells are PBMCs isolated from about 10 ml of fresh blood.

The receptor was derived from a woman aged 50 to 60 with Graves' hyperthyroidism that later progressed to Graves' ophthalmopathy. The J gene is TRBJ1-5, the V gene TRBV10-3; D unresolved. Specimen: blood. In nucleotides, the CDR3 is TGTGCCATCAGTGAGAGGCAGGGCAATCAGCCCCAGCATTTT. Protein sequence: CAISERQGNQPQHF.